This T cell receptor (beta chain) came from a study of blood T cell repertoires in COVID-19. About the research overall: The United States, Italy and Spain were the sources of the acute and convalescent COVID-19 samples. PBMCs, B-cell-depleted T cells, or T cells provided the cDNA or gDNA that made up the material.

This CDR3 contains 14 residues. Germline CDR1 MDHEN, CDR2 SYDVKM. Trimming stripped 5 bases from V and 8 bases from J, with 18 bases between. Authors' methods: Scientists estimated how many nucleated cells there were by amplifying reference gene primers. The assay was immunoSEQ multiplex PCR, and TCRdb's table has in-frame clones only and misses some. From that table come the V and J calls and clone size; the DNA was used to work out D and trimming. The sample shows roughly 69,000 clones, 70% to 90% of them seen only once. The receptor was derived from a man aged 50-59 years with active COVID-19. The sequenced material came from peripheral blood. The rearrangement links TRBV28 to TRBJ1-2; TRBD1 is a possible D gene (5 bases). CDR3 in amino acids: CASSPIGLTAGYTF. For the CDR3, the DNA is TGTGCCAGCAGTCCCATAGGGCTGACAGCGGGCTACACCTTC.